This T cell receptor beta chain appears in the sequencing data of a study of cytomegalovirus exposure and HLA in healthy donors. Overall study context: From around 180 million T cells, an earlier analysis saw approximately 110 million unique TCR beta sequences. Overall study results and limits: It was in a later analysis that TCR association rates were seen to vary by HLA locus, highest for DRB1 and lowest for HLA-C. Earlier results showed most TCR beta V segments being productive about 87% or about 30% of the time.

Comment on this clone: What it binds is unknown.

At the time of sampling, donors were nominally healthy, though unrecorded immune exposures were likely. The CDR3 loop spans 15 amino acids. Germline V gene lookup returns CDR1 MNHEY and CDR2 SVGAGI. Between the trimmed V and J ends, which lost 6 bases and 2 bases, there was a span of 16 bases. Primers included in the PCR were 60 Vbeta and 13 Jbeta primers. Produced via immunoSEQ multiplex PCR; TCRdb's table is partial and in-frame only. The table includes over 150,000 clones, around 64% detected once. This chain joins TRBV6-5 and TRBJ1-2; possibly TRBD1 for D (5 bases). This sequence was found in a woman aged 30 to 39 in good health and CMV-seronegative. The source material was PBMCs. CDR3 amino acids: CASRGLYGENYGYTF. CDR3 bases: TGTGCCAGCAGGGGACTTTATGGGGAAAACTATGGCTACACCTTC.